Sequencing of this T cell receptor (beta chain) was carried out in a study of patients and donors after allogeneic stem cell transplantation. The junction had 2 bases not matched to a gene; V was cut back by 1 base and J by 3 bases. The CDR3 spans 14 residues. CDR1 is LGHNA, CDR2 YSLEER, per germline. A single record per CDR3 protein comes from TCRdb applying MiXCR to the RT-PCR reads. This sample has 30,000 to 35,000 distinct CDR3 sequences; almost 7% occur once, and the top ten carry approximately 30%. This clonotype was picked up many times. This receptor was obtained from a human donor who was either an allogeneic HSCT recipient or a stem cell or donor lymphocyte infusion donor (not recorded which). It is not recorded whose cells these are; they may come from a transplant donor. What was sequenced was blood, either unsorted or a sorted T cell fraction (not recorded which). The chain links TRBV4-3 to TRBJ1-1, with 7 positions matching TRBD1. This chain's CDR3 is CASSQAQGDTEAFF. In DNA, the CDR3 is TGCGCCAGCAGCCAAGCCCAGGGGGACACTGAAGCTTTCTTT.